This T cell receptor beta chain was captured by sequencing in a study of blood T cells in healthy people across ages. Using a J-beta primer mix together with a sample-barcoded 5' primer, a second PCR was run for about 7 to 12 cycles. TCRdb called the 5' RACE reads again in MiXCR, with one record for every CDR3 protein. The sample yields about 1.4 million distinct CDR3 sequences, roughly 60% seen once. The CDR3 totals 17 residues. V lost 3 bases and J 0 bases, leaving 15 bases between the germline ends. Germline V gene lookup returns CDR1 LGHNA and CDR2 YNFKEQ. The rearrangement uses TRBV4-2 and TRBJ2-4; D is ambiguous. The sequence was obtained from a man aged 18 to 30 in good health. Sequenced: blood. The CDR3 nucleotides are TGTGCCAGCAGCCAGGCAGTACGAGCGCCAGCCAAAAACATTCAGTACTTC. It translates to CASSQAVRAPAKNIQYF.